The rows below give T cell receptor beta chains drawn from one sample of a study of blood T cells in healthy people across ages. From the 5' RACE reads, TCRdb called clonotypes with MiXCR, one entry per CDR3 protein. Of 980,000 or so distinct CDR3 sequences listed, around 48% are singletons. Sequences were obtained from blood. The receptors were sampled from a man aged 30 to 39 in good health. Both conserved end residues are part of each CDR3. D genes are given only for firm matches. Clone size is not always given. Where it is, it says once, few, many or a class for expanded clones.

CDR3nt | CDR3aa | abundance | v_gene | d_gene | j_gene | len
TGCGCCAGCCACCTCCGTGGACTAGCCACAGATACGCAGTATTTT | CASHLRGLATDTQYF | few | TRBV5-1 | TRBD2 | TRBJ2-3 | 15
TGCGCCAGCAGCCCTCAGGGGCCAGTACCACTAGCCAAAAACATTCAGTACTTC | CASSPQGPVPLAKNIQYF | - | TRBV5-1 | - | TRBJ2-4 | 18
TGCGCCAGCAGCGTGGGACTCGGACAGGGTTCCAACGAGCAGTACTTC | CASSVGLGQGSNEQYF | - | TRBV5-1 | TRBD1 | TRBJ2-7 | 16
TGCAGTGCTAGAGTTCCCCAAGGTAAAAGGGGGTACAATGAGCAGTTCTTC | CSARVPQGKRGYNEQFF | few | TRBV20-1 | - | TRBJ2-1 | 17
TGTGCCAGCACGCGGGGGGGAGACACAGATACGCAGTATTTT | CASTRGGDTDTQYF | - | TRBV7-9 | TRBD2 | TRBJ2-3 | 14
TGTGCCAGCAGTCCCCGAATCCAGGGGTTTGGGACAGATACGCAGTATTTT | CASSPRIQGFGTDTQYF | few | TRBV6-1 | - | TRBJ2-3 | 17
TGTGCCAGCAGCTCAGGGGAGTTCTATGGCTACACCTTC | CASSSGEFYGYTF | many | TRBV12-3/TRBV12-4 | - | TRBJ1-2 | 13
TGTGCCAGCAGTTCCCCGACAGATCCCTACGAGCAGTACTTC | CASSSPTDPYEQYF | once | TRBV28 | - | TRBJ2-7 | 14
TGTGCCAGCAGCCAGGGACTAGCGGGGGTTCCTAGCACAGATACGCAGTATTTT | CASSQGLAGVPSTDTQYF | once | TRBV4-2 | TRBD2 | TRBJ2-3 | 18
TGTGCCAGCATAAAGGACAGGGTAGTAACTGAAGCTTTCTTT | CASIKDRVVTEAFF | few | TRBV2 | TRBD1 | TRBJ1-1 | 14
TGTGCCAGCAGCGTAGCCCTCGGGTTCGAGGGCAACACCGGGGAGCTGTTTTTT | CASSVALGFEGNTGELFF | - | TRBV9 | - | TRBJ2-2 | 18
TGTGCCTGGAGTGCACAGGGGTATAGCAATCAGCCCCAGCATTTT | CAWSAQGYSNQPQHF | - | TRBV30 | TRBD1 | TRBJ1-5 | 15
TGTGCCAGCAGCCAAGTGGCTCTTCTGAGTTCACCCCTCCACTTT | CASSQVALLSSPLHF | - | TRBV4-2 | - | TRBJ1-6 | 15
TGTGCCAGCAGCCAGGACAGGGGGCTTGCAAACATTCAGTACTTC | CASSQDRGLANIQYF | - | TRBV7-2 | TRBD1 | TRBJ2-4 | 15
TGTGCCAGCAGCTTAGTTAGCGGGGGGACCTCAGACAATGAGCAGTTCTTC | CASSLVSGGTSDNEQFF | few | TRBV7-8 | TRBD2 | TRBJ2-1 | 17
TGCAGCGTTGAAGCCGGGACAGGAACCTACGAGCAGTACTTC | CSVEAGTGTYEQYF | - | TRBV29-1 | TRBD1 | TRBJ2-7 | 14
TGCGCCAGCAGCTTCGGTGTCTCCCCAGATACGCAGTATTTT | CASSFGVSPDTQYF | few | TRBV5-1 | - | TRBJ2-3 | 14
TGCAGTGCTAGAGATCCCGGATCCCGGGGCACCGGGGAGCTGTTTTTT | CSARDPGSRGTGELFF | many | TRBV20-1 | - | TRBJ2-2 | 16
TGTGCCAGCAGTATTGTAGGGGACTCCTACGAGCAGTACTTC | CASSIVGDSYEQYF | few | TRBV6-1 | - | TRBJ2-7 | 14
TGCAGTGCTACCGGAGGAGACAATCAGCCCCAGCATTTT | CSATGGDNQPQHF | - | TRBV20-1 | - | TRBJ1-5 | 13
TGTGCCAGCAGTTTAGCCCCAGCGGGGGGAGCCTACGAGCAGTACTTC | CASSLAPAGGAYEQYF | - | TRBV12-3/TRBV12-4 | TRBD2 | TRBJ2-7 | 16
TGCAGTGCTAATCATCCGGGACAGGGCAGCAACGAGCAGTACTTC | CSANHPGQGSNEQYF | - | TRBV20-1 | TRBD1 | TRBJ2-7 | 15
TGTGCCAGCAGCCCAGGTCCGGAGAAGGATGGCTACACCTTC | CASSPGPEKDGYTF | - | TRBV5-6 | - | TRBJ1-2 | 14
TGTGCCAGCAGCCCCGACAGGGACTTCCCCTACGAGCAGTACTTC | CASSPDRDFPYEQYF | - | TRBV27 | - | TRBJ2-7 | 15
TGTGCCAGCAGTGAGATGGGAAATGAGCAGTTCTTC | CASSEMGNEQFF | - | TRBV2 | - | TRBJ2-1 | 12
TGCAGTGCTAGAGTTCGGAAAGGGGGGTACAATGAGCAGTTCTTC | CSARVRKGGYNEQFF | - | TRBV20-1 | - | TRBJ2-1 | 15
TGCGCCAGCAGCCTAGGGGTACAGGGGGGAGCCTACGTTACGCAGTATTTT | CASSLGVQGGAYVTQYF | once | TRBV4-1 | TRBD1 | TRBJ2-3 | 17
TGTGCCAGCAGTCTTATACAGGATTCCTACGAGCAGTACTTC | CASSLIQDSYEQYF | - | TRBV28 | - | TRBJ2-7 | 14
TGTGCCATCCCCGGACTAGCGGGGCGAGGGATCGATACGCAGTATTTT | CAIPGLAGRGIDTQYF | - | TRBV25-1 | TRBD2 | TRBJ2-3 | 16
TGTGCCAGCAGTGGGACAGAGTATAGCAATCAGCCCCAGCATTTT | CASSGTEYSNQPQHF | - | TRBV25-1 | - | TRBJ1-5 | 15
TGTGCCAGCAGCTTAACGGGGGGCAGCACAGATACGCGGTATTTT | CASSLTGGSTDTRYF | once | TRBV21-1 | - | TRBJ2-3 | 15
TGCGCCAGCAGCCAAACCCCCCCTAGGGGGGGTTACACAGATACGCAGTATTTT | CASSQTPPRGGYTDTQYF | - | TRBV4-1 | - | TRBJ2-3 | 18
TGTGCCAGCAGTGAGTCGGGAGAAAACATTCAGTACTTC | CASSESGENIQYF | few | TRBV6-4 | - | TRBJ2-4 | 13
TGCAGTGCTAGTCGGATCCAGGGGAACACCGGGGAGCTGTTTTTT | CSASRIQGNTGELFF | - | TRBV20-1 | - | TRBJ2-2 | 15
TGTGCCAGCAGCCCGGTGGGAGGGGAGGGCACAGATACGCAGTATTTT | CASSPVGGEGTDTQYF | - | TRBV9 | TRBD2 | TRBJ2-3 | 16
TGTGCCAGCAGCCCAGATGAGCTAGCTGGACAGACCCAGTACTTC | CASSPDELAGQTQYF | - | TRBV4-2 | - | TRBJ2-5 | 15
TGCAGTGCTACGACAGGGTATCAGGGCTACACCTTC | CSATTGYQGYTF | - | TRBV20-1 | TRBD1 | TRBJ1-2 | 12
TGCGCCAGCAGCTTGGCCGCTGACAGGCGAAGGGATACGCAGTATTTT | CASSLAADRRRDTQYF | - | TRBV5-1 | - | TRBJ2-3 | 16
TGTGCCAGCAGTACCCGACTAGCGGGGAGCGACAATGAGCAGTTCTTC | CASSTRLAGSDNEQFF | few | TRBV6-1 | TRBD2 | TRBJ2-1 | 16
TGCGCCAGCAGCCAAGATTGGCCAGGGTCGCACAATGAGCAGTTCTTC | CASSQDWPGSHNEQFF | - | TRBV4-1 | - | TRBJ2-1 | 16
TGTGCCAGCAGTGACAGCGGGGTCTCCTACGAGCAGTACTTC | CASSDSGVSYEQYF | - | TRBV28 | TRBD2 | TRBJ2-7 | 14
TGTGCCAGCAGGGGGGCAGGGGGCGGTCAGCCCCAGCATTTT | CASRGAGGGQPQHF | once | TRBV2 | TRBD1 | TRBJ1-5 | 14
TGTGCCAGCAGCCCGGACCCTATAAAGGCCTACGAGCAGTACTTC | CASSPDPIKAYEQYF | few | TRBV7-2 | - | TRBJ2-7 | 15
TGTGCCAGCAGCCAGGAGCGGTACGCCGGGGAGCTGTTTTTT | CASSQERYAGELFF | - | TRBV14 | - | TRBJ2-2 | 14
TGTGCCAGCAGTAGTAAGGGGGGGATCACTGAAGCTTTCTTT | CASSSKGGITEAFF | - | TRBV27 | - | TRBJ1-1 | 14
TGTGCCAGCAGCCAAGATCAAACAGGGTTCTACGAGCAGTACTTC | CASSQDQTGFYEQYF | - | TRBV3-1 | - | TRBJ2-7 | 15
TGTGCCAGCAGAGACAGGGGGGGAAACTATGGCTACACCTTC | CASRDRGGNYGYTF | - | TRBV3-1 | TRBD1 | TRBJ1-2 | 14
TGTGCCAGCAGCGCCTCCGTGGGTCTGTCTTACAATGAGCAGTACTTC | CASSASVGLSYNEQYF | - | TRBV7-9 | - | TRBJ2-7 | 16
TGTGCCAGCAGTGAGACGACAGACCACGAGCAGTACTTC | CASSETTDHEQYF | once | TRBV2 | - | TRBJ2-7 | 13
TGTGCCAGCAGTGTACAGCCGGACAGAGGCCCGGAGCAGTACTTC | CASSVQPDRGPEQYF | few | TRBV6-6 | - | TRBJ2-7 | 15
TGTGCCTGGACCCTGGGGGCAGGGAGGGACGAAAAACTGTTTTTT | CAWTLGAGRDEKLFF | - | TRBV30 | - | TRBJ1-4 | 15
TGTGCCACCAGCCGAGACAGGGGGCCTCAGCCCCAGCATTTT | CATSRDRGPQPQHF | - | TRBV15 | TRBD1 | TRBJ1-5 | 14
TGTGCCAGCAGTTACGGCTACGGGCCAAATGAGCAGTTCTTC | CASSYGYGPNEQFF | few | TRBV6-2/TRBV6-3 | - | TRBJ2-1 | 14
TGTGCCAGCAGCTGGATGCGGGGGGGCGCAGATACGCAGTATTTT | CASSWMRGGADTQYF | few | TRBV7-2 | TRBD2 | TRBJ2-3 | 15
TGCGCCAGCAGCTTGGGGGGACCGCCTAATGAAAAACTGTTTTTT | CASSLGGPPNEKLFF | - | TRBV5-1 | - | TRBJ1-4 | 15
TGCAGTGCTGGATCGATACTAGCGGGGTCAAGCTCCTACAATGAGCAGTTCTTC | CSAGSILAGSSSYNEQFF | many | TRBV20-1 | TRBD2 | TRBJ2-1 | 18
TGTGCCAGCAGGAAAGAGGGGAATGGCTACACCTTC | CASRKEGNGYTF | few | TRBV11-2 | - | TRBJ1-2 | 12
TGTGCCAGCAAACAAAGGGACCTCACCGGGGAGCTGTTTTTT | CASKQRDLTGELFF | - | TRBV6-1 | - | TRBJ2-2 | 14
TGTGCCAGCAGTTACTCGAAGGGTCACCAAGAGACCCAGTACTTC | CASSYSKGHQETQYF | - | TRBV10-2 | - | TRBJ2-5 | 15